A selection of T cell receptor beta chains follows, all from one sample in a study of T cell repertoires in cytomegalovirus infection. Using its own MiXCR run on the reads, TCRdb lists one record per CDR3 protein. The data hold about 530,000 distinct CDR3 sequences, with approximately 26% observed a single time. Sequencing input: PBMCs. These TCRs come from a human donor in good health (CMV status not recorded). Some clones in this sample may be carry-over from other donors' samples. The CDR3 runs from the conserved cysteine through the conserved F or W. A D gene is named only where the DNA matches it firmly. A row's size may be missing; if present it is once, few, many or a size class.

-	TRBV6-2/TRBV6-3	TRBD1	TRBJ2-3	CASSLRGQGRSTDTQYF	TGTGCCAGCAGTTTAAGGGGACAGGGGAGGTCCACAGATACGCAGTATTTT
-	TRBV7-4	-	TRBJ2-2	CASSLRQVSGELFF	TGTGCCAGCAGCCTAAGACAGGTCTCCGGGGAGCTGTTTTTT
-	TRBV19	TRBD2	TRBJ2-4	CASSILPWASGAKNIQYF	TGTGCCAGTAGTATCCTCCCTTGGGCTAGCGGGGCCAAAAACATTCAGTACTTC
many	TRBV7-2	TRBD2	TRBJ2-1	CASSFSGGRGNEQFF	TGTGCCAGCAGCTTCAGCGGGGGGCGGGGAAATGAGCAGTTCTTC
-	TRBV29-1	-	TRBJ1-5	CSVGRDGNQPQHF	TGCAGCGTTGGCAGGGACGGCAATCAGCCCCAGCATTTT
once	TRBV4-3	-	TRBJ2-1	CASSPGASATYNEQFF	TGCGCCAGCAGCCCGGGGGCTAGCGCTACGTACAATGAGCAGTTCTTC
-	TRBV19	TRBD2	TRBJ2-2	CASSLGGRGTGELFF	TGTGCCAGTAGTCTAGGCGGGAGGGGCACCGGGGAGCTGTTTTTT
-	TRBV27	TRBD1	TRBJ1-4	CASSFLGQGGEKLFF	TGTGCCAGCAGTTTTCTTGGACAGGGGGGAGAAAAACTGTTTTTT
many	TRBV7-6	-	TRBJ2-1	CASSSREVAYEQFF	TGTGCCAGCAGCAGCAGGGAGGTAGCGTACGAGCAGTTCTTC
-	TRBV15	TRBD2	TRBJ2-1	CATSREALAVYNEQFF	TGTGCCACCAGCAGAGAGGCCCTAGCGGTGTACAATGAGCAGTTCTTC
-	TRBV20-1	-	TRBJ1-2	CSARDWVGRGSGYTF	TGCAGTGCTAGAGATTGGGTGGGCAGGGGCAGCGGCTACACCTTC
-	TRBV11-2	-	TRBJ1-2	CASSSTWSYTF	TGTGCCAGCAGCTCGACCTGGAGTTACACCTTC
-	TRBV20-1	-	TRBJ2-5	CSARDLAAETQYF	TGCAGTGCAAGGGACTTGGCAGCAGAGACCCAGTACTTC
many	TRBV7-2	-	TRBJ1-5	CASSFEGSQPQHF	TGTGCCAGCAGCTTCGAAGGGAGTCAGCCCCAGCATTTT
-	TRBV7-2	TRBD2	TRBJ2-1	CASRLAGGEEQFF	TGTGCCAGCAGACTAGCGGGAGGAGAGGAGCAGTTCTTC
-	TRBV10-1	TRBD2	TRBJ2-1	CASSGRAGEQFF	TGCGCCAGCAGCGGGAGGGCCGGTGAGCAGTTCTTC
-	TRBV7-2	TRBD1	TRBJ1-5	CASSRDRDPQHF	TGTGCCAGCAGCCGGGACAGGGATCCCCAGCATTTT
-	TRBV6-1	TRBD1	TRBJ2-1	CASSARDSSSYNEQFF	TGTGCCAGCAGTGCACGGGACAGTTCGTCCTACAATGAGCAGTTCTTC
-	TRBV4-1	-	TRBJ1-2	CASSQVGAPNYGYTF	TGCGCCAGCAGCCAAGTAGGGGCCCCTAACTATGGCTACACCTTC
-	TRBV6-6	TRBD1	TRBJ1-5	CASSYGSPGQGVRQPQHF	TGTGCCAGCAGTTACGGGTCCCCGGGACAGGGGGTAAGACAGCCCCAGCATTTT
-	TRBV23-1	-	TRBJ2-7	CASSQSFESLPIFLAQYF	TGCGCCAGCAGTCAATCATTCGAGAGTCTCCCTATTTTTTTAGCGCAGTACTTC
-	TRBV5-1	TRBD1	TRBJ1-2	CASSVGTGGMAGYTF	TGCGCCAGCAGCGTCGGGACAGGGGGCATGGCTGGCTACACCTTC
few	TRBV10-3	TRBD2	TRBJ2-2	CAIRQTSGSTGELFF	TGTGCCATCAGACAGACTAGCGGGAGCACCGGGGAGCTGTTTTTT
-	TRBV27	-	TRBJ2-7	CASSFGRVIYEQYF	TGTGCCAGCAGTTTTGGCAGGGTTATTTACGAGCAGTACTTC
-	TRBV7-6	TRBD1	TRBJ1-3	CASSLSAGGSGNTIYF	TGTGCCAGCAGCTTATCGGCAGGGGGCTCTGGAAACACCATATATTTT
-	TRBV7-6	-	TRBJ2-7	CASSPPVEGFYYEQYF	TGTGCCAGCAGCCCCCCTGTGGAGGGCTTTTACTACGAGCAGTACTTC
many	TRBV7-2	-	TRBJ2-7	CASSGRPSWGQYF	TGTGCCAGCAGCGGCCGACCTAGCTGGGGGCAGTACTTC
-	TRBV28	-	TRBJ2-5	CASSPSRETQYF	TGTGCCAGCAGTCCCTCTAGGGAGACCCAGTACTTC
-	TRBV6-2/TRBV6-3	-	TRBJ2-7	CASRLGRVYEQYF	TGTGCCAGCAGACTGGGACGGGTCTACGAGCAGTACTTC
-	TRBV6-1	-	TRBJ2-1	CASSPPLPIYNEQFF	TGTGCCAGCAGCCCCCCGTTACCCATCTACAATGAGCAGTTCTTC
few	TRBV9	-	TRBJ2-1	CASSVAVSSYNEQFF	TGTGCCAGCAGCGTAGCCGTGAGCTCCTACAATGAGCAGTTCTTC
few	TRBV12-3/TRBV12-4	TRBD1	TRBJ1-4	CASSLTGLGEKLFF	TGTGCCAGCAGCCTGACAGGGCTTGGAGAAAAACTGTTTTTT
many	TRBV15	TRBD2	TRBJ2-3	CATSLRLAGNGDTQYF	TGTGCCACCAGCTTACGACTAGCGGGAAACGGAGATACGCAGTATTTT
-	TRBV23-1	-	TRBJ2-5	CASRREGRWETQYF	TGCGCCAGCAGGAGAGAGGGGCGGTGGGAGACCCAGTACTTC
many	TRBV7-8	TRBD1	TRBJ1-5	CASSSGQGNQPQHF	TGTGCCAGCAGCTCGGGACAGGGAAATCAGCCCCAGCATTTT
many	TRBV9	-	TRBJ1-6	CASSDKSSPGNSPLHF	TGTGCCAGCAGCGATAAGTCCTCTCCGGGTAATTCACCCCTCCACTTT
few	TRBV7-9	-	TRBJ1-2	CASSLNQIAIYGYTF	TGTGCCAGCAGCTTAAATCAGATTGCTATCTATGGCTACACCTTC
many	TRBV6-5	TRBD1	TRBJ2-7	CASSDSGTGFYEQYF	TGTGCCAGCAGTGACTCCGGGACAGGTTTCTACGAGCAGTACTTC
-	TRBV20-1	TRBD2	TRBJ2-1	CSASPGLVNEQFF	TGCAGTGCTAGCCCGGGACTAGTCAATGAGCAGTTCTTC